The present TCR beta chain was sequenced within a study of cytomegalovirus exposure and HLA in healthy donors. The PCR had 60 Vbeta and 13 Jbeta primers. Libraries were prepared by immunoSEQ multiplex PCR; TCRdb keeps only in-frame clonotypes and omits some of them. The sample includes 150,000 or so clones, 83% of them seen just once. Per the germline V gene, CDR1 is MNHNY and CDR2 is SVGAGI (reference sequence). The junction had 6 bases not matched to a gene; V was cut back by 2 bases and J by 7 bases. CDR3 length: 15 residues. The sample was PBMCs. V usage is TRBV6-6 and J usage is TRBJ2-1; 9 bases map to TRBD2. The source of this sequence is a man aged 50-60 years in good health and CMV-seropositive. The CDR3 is CASSYGAGGGNEQFF. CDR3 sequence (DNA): TGTGCCAGCAGTTACGGGGCGGGAGGGGGTAATGAGCAGTTCTTC.